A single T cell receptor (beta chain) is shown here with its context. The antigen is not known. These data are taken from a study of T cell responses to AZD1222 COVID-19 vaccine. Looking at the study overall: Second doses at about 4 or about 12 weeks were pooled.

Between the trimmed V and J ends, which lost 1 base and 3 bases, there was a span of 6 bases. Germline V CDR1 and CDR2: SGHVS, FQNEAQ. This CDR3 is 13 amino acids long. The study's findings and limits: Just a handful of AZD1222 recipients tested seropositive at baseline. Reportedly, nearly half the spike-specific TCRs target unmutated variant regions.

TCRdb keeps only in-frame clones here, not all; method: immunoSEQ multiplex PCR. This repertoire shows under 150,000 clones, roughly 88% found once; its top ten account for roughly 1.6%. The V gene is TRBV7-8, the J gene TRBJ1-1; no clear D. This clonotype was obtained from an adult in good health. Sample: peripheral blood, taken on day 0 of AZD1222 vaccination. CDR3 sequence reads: CASSLGKHTEAFF. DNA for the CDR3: TGTGCCAGCAGCTTAGGGAAGCACACTGAAGCTTTCTTT.